Below, 29 T cell receptor beta chains from the same sample are listed, as sequenced in a study of cytomegalovirus exposure and HLA in healthy donors. Primers: 60 Vbeta forward and 13 Jbeta reverse. Generated by immunoSEQ multiplex PCR, the TCRdb table keeps only in-frame clones and is missing some. Here the sample spans under 200,000 clones, 80% to 85% being singletons. Sequenced sample: PBMCs. These receptors originate from a woman aged 18-29 years in good health and CMV-seronegative.

In regard to this clone: Other DNA variants within this sample encode the same CDR3. The chain uses TRBV27 and TRBJ1-5, with unresolved D. This CDR3 has 14 amino acids. From germline, CDR1 is MNHEY and CDR2 SMNVEV (reference sequence). Trimming removed 2 bases from V and 4 bases from J, with 9 bases in between. Written as DNA, the CDR3 is TGTGCCAGCAGTTTAAGCAGCGGGAATCAGCCCCAGCATTTT. It encodes CASSLSSGNQPQHF.

This clone occurred once. J is TRBJ1-1 and V is TRBV19; tentatively, D is TRBD1 (6 bases). The CDR3 covers 16 residues. Germline CDR1 and CDR2: LNHDA and SQIVND (reference sequence). V lost 7 bases and J lost 0, with 18 bases in between. The CDR3 region has the DNA TGTGCCAGTATCTTAGGACAGTATACCATGAACACTGAAGCTTTCTTT. This codes for CASILGQYTMNTEAFF.

The rearrangement uses TRBV25-1 and TRBJ2-3; no firm D call. The CDR3 is 13 residues long. Trimming pared 2 bases from V and 3 bases from J, leaving 6 bases between. Germline V CDR1 and CDR2: MGHDK, SYGVNS. DNA for the CDR3: TGTGCCAGCAGTGAAGCCGGTACAGATACGCAGTATTTT. It yields the protein CASSEAGTDTQYF.

The chain carries TRBV27 and TRBJ2-2; the D gene is possibly TRBD2 (6 bases). The CDR3 runs 12 residues. Trimming removed 8 bases from V and 6 bases from J, with 10 bases in between. Germline values: CDR1 MNHEY, CDR2 SMNVEV (reference sequence). CDR3: CASGGGAGELFF. The CDR3 DNA follows: TGTGCCAGCGGGGGAGGAGCCGGGGAGCTGTTTTTT.

This clone was seen only a few times. The chain combines TRBV2 with TRBJ1-1; tentatively, D is TRBD1 (5 bases). Per the germline V gene, CDR1 is SNHLY and CDR2 is FYNNEI. The CDR3 totals 13 residues. The V and J ends lost 4 bases and 1 base respectively, with 7 bases between them. CDR3 sequence: CASSGQGNTEAFF. In DNA form, the CDR3 reads TGTGCCAGCAGTGGCCAGGGGAACACTGAAGCTTTCTTT.

The chain uses TRBV30 and TRBJ2-5, with D perhaps TRBD2 (5 bases). Germline CDR1 is GTSNPN and CDR2 is SVGIG (reference sequence). V lost 5 bases and J lost 11, with 18 bases in between. This CDR3 is built from 12 residues. DNA for the CDR3: TGTGCCTGGGGGGATTCTGCGTGGGAGCAGTACTTC. It is translated as CAWGDSAWEQYF.

This chain's CDR3 is CASSPQGYRGTEAFF. CDR3 nucleotides: TGTGCCAGCAGTCCCCAGGGTTATCGAGGCACTGAAGCTTTCTTT. The chain joins TRBV28 to TRBJ1-1; TRBD1 is a possible D gene (5 bases). Trimming pared 5 bases from V and 4 bases from J, leaving 17 bases between. The germline gives CDR1 MDHEN, CDR2 SYDVKM. This CDR3 has 15 residues.

The chain is built from TRBV19 and TRBJ2-5; D is perhaps TRBD2 (5 bases). Germline-derived CDR1 and CDR2 are LNHDA and SQIVND (reference sequence). V lost 8 bases, J lost 1 base, and 11 bases lay in between. CDR3 length: 13 residues. The CDR3 nucleotides read TGTGCCAGTTGTCGAGGGCCCCAAGAGACCCAGTACTTC. It yields the protein CASCRGPQETQYF.

The chain combines TRBV25-1 with TRBJ2-7, with 12 bases fitting TRBD2. The germline V gene encodes CDR1 MGHDK and CDR2 SYGVNS. The trim removed 3 bases at V and 2 bases at J, leaving 2 bases unmatched. The CDR3 contains 15 residues. CDR3: CASSDWTSGAYEQYF. Written as DNA, the CDR3 is TGTGCCAGCAGTGACTGGACTAGCGGGGCCTACGAGCAGTACTTC.

The rearrangement joins TRBV5-4 to TRBJ1-2; 7 bases fit TRBD1. J lost 4 bases, V lost 1 base, and 7 bases had no gene match. The CDR3 loop spans 15 amino acids. Looked up from germline, CDR1 is SGHNT and CDR2 is YYREEE (reference sequence). As DNA, the CDR3 is TGTGCCAGCAGCTTGCAGGGGGACACCTTCTATGGCTACACCTTC. It encodes CASSLQGDTFYGYTF.

The chain links TRBV21-1 to TRBJ1-2; the DNA was not used to check the table's D call, TRBD1. TRBV21-1 is termed a pseudogene. The CDR3 is 15 amino acids. The chain's CDR3 is CASSKGYCSHYGYTF. The CDR3 bases are TGTGCCAGCAGCAAAGGTTATTGCAGTCACTATGGCTACACCTTC.

The chain combines TRBV27 with TRBJ2-7; 15 bases match TRBD2. The CDR3 runs 18 residues. V shed 4 bases, J shed 6 bases, and the junction held 13 bases outside the gene matches. The germline V gene encodes CDR1 MNHEY and CDR2 SMNVEV (reference sequence). The DNA for the CDR3 is TGTGCCAGCAGTTCAAGGACTAGCGGGAGGGCCGGGTTCGGCGAGCAGTACTTC. It specifies CASSSRTSGRAGFGEQYF.

V is TRBV6-1 and J is TRBJ1-5; weak D call: TRBD1 (5 bases). CDR3 length: 16 residues. V was pared by 2 bases and J by 1 base, with 12 bases between. Germline CDR1 reads MNHNS; CDR2 reads SASEGT. CDR3 loop: CASSERRGVSNQPQHF. CDR3 DNA sequence: TGTGCCAGCAGTGAACGGCGGGGGGTCAGCAATCAGCCCCAGCATTTT.

The J gene is TRBJ2-7, the V gene TRBV7-9; TRBD2 matches 7 bases. The V segment lost 5 bases and the J segment 1 base; nucleotides outside the gene matches: 11. The germline gives CDR1 SEHNR, CDR2 FQNEAQ (reference sequence). The CDR3 spans 16 residues. CDR3 protein: CASSSEMGGKSYEQYF. In DNA, the CDR3 is TGTGCCAGCAGCAGCGAAATGGGGGGGAAGTCCTACGAGCAGTACTTC.

The rearrangement joins TRBV5-6 to TRBJ1-1; D call uncertain. Per the germline V gene, CDR1 is SGHDT and CDR2 is YYEEEE. The CDR3 runs 11 residues. V was pared by 4 bases and J by 14 bases, with 15 bases between. The CDR3 DNA reads TGTGCCAGCAGCCTTCGTACGACTCAATTCTTT. Protein product: CASSLRTTQFF.

A single count supports this clone. V usage is TRBV14 and J usage is TRBJ2-3; tentative D call: TRBD1 (5 bases). The CDR3 sequence is 11 residues long. The V gene's germline CDR1 is SGHDN and CDR2 FVKESK. V lost 5 bases to trimming and J lost 9 bases, with 9 bases between them. The CDR3 loop reads CASSLRGTQYF. The CDR3 DNA is TGTGCCAGCAGCTTAAGGGGAACGCAGTATTTT.

The CDR3 nucleotides are TGTGCCAGCACCCCGGCCCCGGGGGATCAAGAGACCCAGTACTTC. Amino acids: CASTPAPGDQETQYF. The V gene is TRBV2, the J gene TRBJ2-5; possible D gene TRBD2, 6 bases. This CDR3 is built from 15 residues. CDR1 and CDR2 from the germline V gene are SNHLY and FYNNEI. V was pared by 7 bases and J by 2 bases, with 17 bases between.

This chain links TRBV28 with TRBJ2-2; D might be TRBD1 (6 bases). CDR1 and CDR2 (germline): MDHEN, SYDVKM. The V end was cut by 5 bases, the J end by 5 bases, with 15 bases between. The CDR3 length is 15 residues. The CDR3 sequence: CASSATYRETGELFF. CDR3 bases: TGTGCCAGCAGTGCTACCTACAGGGAAACCGGGGAGCTGTTTTTT.

The genes are TRBV2 and TRBJ1-6; 10 bases are a match to TRBD1. CDR1 is SNHLY and CDR2 is FYNNEI in the germline V gene. The CDR3 totals 15 residues. The junction had 4 bases not matched to a gene; V was cut back by 4 bases and J by 7 bases. CDR3: CASSVRQGANSPLHF. CDR3 bases: TGTGCCAGCAGTGTACGACAGGGGGCGAATTCACCCCTCCACTTT.

J is TRBJ1-1 and V is TRBV5-6; 7 nucleotides agree with TRBD1. There are 13 residues in the CDR3. J was trimmed by 7 bases and V by 2 bases; bases with no gene match: 5. Per the germline V gene, CDR1 is SGHDT and CDR2 is YYEEEE. The CDR3 DNA sequence: TGTGCCAGCAGCTTAGGGACAGCCCTTGAAGCTTTCTTT. The encoded protein is CASSLGTALEAFF.

The chain combines TRBV7-9 with TRBJ1-2; 7 bases fit TRBD1. Germline CDR1 and CDR2: SEHNR and FQNEAQ (reference sequence). Trimming cost V 4 bases and J 6 bases; bases outside gene matches: 8. The CDR3 sequence is 14 residues long. The CDR3 DNA sequence: TGTGCCAGCAGCTCGTCTGGGACAGTAAATGGCTACACCTTC. Translating gives CASSSSGTVNGYTF.

The chain recombines TRBV29-1 with TRBJ2-1, with 7 bases that match TRBD2. Germline CDR1 SQVTM, CDR2 ANQGSEA. Trimming removed 5 bases from V and 2 bases from J; junction bases left unmatched: 0. The CDR3 has 12 amino acids. CDR3 nucleotide sequence: TGCAGCGTTAGCGGGGCCTACAATGAGCAGTTCTTC. Translating it yields CSVSGAYNEQFF.

This clone was picked up one time. The rearrangement links TRBV7-8 to TRBJ1-2; 7 positions agree with TRBD1. V lost 5 bases, J lost 2 bases, and 5 bases stayed unmatched. CDR3 length: 14 amino acids. CDR1 and CDR2 from the germline V gene are SGHVS and FQNEAQ. In nucleotides, the CDR3 is TGTGCCAGCAGCACCTCACAGGGGAACTATGGCTACACCTTC. Translating it yields CASSTSQGNYGYTF.

The chain has TRBV7-3 and TRBJ1-1; D unresolved. V was cut by 2 bases and J by 1 base, with 5 bases left in between. The V gene's germline CDR1 is SGHTA and CDR2 FQGTGA. This CDR3 comprises 13 residues. CDR3 DNA sequence: TGTGCCAGCAGCTTACGGGGGAACACTGAAGCTTTCTTT. Residues: CASSLRGNTEAFF.

The chain links TRBV6-6 to TRBJ1-1; 9 bases fit TRBD1. Per germline, CDR1 MNHNY and CDR2 SVGAGI (reference sequence). The V and J ends lost 5 bases and 0 bases, in that order; junction bases with no gene match: 7. CDR3 length equals 16 residues. The CDR3 region has the DNA TGTGCCAGCAGTCCCGGGACAGGGTCTATGAACACTGAAGCTTTCTTT. This sequence encodes CASSPGTGSMNTEAFF.

The chain carries TRBV7-9 and TRBJ2-2; possible D gene TRBD1, 6 bases. Per germline, CDR1 SEHNR and CDR2 FQNEAQ (reference sequence). The V and J ends lost 2 bases and 4 bases respectively, with 14 bases between them. The CDR3 sequence is 16 residues long. The CDR3 is CASSLSGGPGTGELFF. The CDR3 bases are TGTGCCAGCAGCTTATCTGGGGGCCCGGGCACCGGGGAGCTGTTTTTT.

The chain links TRBV6-5 to TRBJ1-1; D is unresolved. Germline lookup yields CDR1 MNHEY and CDR2 SVGAGI. The CDR3 totals 16 residues. Between the trimmed V and J ends, which lost 4 bases and 1 base, there was a span of 16 bases. The CDR3, as DNA: TGTGCCAGCAGTTCAGTCTTCGAGGATGGGAACACTGAAGCTTTCTTT. It translates to CASSSVFEDGNTEAFF.

The CDR3 nucleotides read TGTGCCAGCAGCTCCGGACTAGAATTATCTGGGGCCAACGTCCTGACTTTC. Its translation is CASSSGLELSGANVLTF. The chain couples TRBV5-4 to TRBJ2-6; 7 bases agree with TRBD2. The CDR3 length is 17 residues. In germline, CDR1 is SGHNT, CDR2 YYREEE (reference sequence). The ends lost 3 bases at V and 1 base at J; junction bases unmatched: 7.

The gene calls are TRBV6-5 and TRBJ2-3; D may be TRBD2 (5 bases). CDR3 length: 14 residues. Per germline, CDR1 MNHEY and CDR2 SVGAGI. Trimming removed 2 bases at V and 2 bases at J, with 8 bases between. The CDR3 sequence: CASSYRLATDTQYF. The CDR3 coding sequence is TGTGCCAGCAGTTACAGGCTAGCCACAGATACGCAGTATTTT.